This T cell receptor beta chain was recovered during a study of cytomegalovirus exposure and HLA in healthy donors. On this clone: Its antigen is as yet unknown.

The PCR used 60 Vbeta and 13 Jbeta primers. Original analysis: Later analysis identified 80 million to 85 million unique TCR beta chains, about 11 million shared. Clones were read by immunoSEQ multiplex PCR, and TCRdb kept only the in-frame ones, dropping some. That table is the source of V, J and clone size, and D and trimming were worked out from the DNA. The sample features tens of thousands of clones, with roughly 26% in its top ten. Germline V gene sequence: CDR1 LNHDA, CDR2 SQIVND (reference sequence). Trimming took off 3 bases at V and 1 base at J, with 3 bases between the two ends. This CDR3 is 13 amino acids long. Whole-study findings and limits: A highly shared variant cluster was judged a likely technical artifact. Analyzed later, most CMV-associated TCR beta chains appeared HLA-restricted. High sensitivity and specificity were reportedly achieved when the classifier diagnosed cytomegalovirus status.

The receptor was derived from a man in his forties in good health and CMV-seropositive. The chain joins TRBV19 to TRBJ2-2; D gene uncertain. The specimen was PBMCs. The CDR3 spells CASSIQNTGELFF. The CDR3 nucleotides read TGTGCCAGTAGTATTCAGAACACCGGGGAGCTGTTTTTT.